The TCR beta chain under discussion was sequenced for a study of T cells in narcolepsy. Study information: Enrolled donors included narcolepsy type 1 or type 2 patients and healthy controls.

This CDR3 comprises 10 residues. The germline V gene has CDR1 SGHVS and CDR2 FQNEAQ. Between the trimmed V and J ends, which lost 5 bases and 6 bases, there was a span of 3 bases. In regard to this clone: The antigen remains undetermined.

Clones were read by immunoSEQ multiplex PCR, and TCRdb kept only the in-frame ones, dropping some. The repertoire holds some 30,000 clones, with 87% as singletons. Overall study findings and caveats: Autoreactive clone sequences were missing from some blood memory CD4+ repertoires. Reportedly, autoreactive clonotypes were serially detected in patients' blood but not controls'.

The receptor's source is a human donor with narcolepsy. The chain uses TRBV7-8 and TRBJ2-3; D is uncertain. The sequenced sample consisted of CD45RA- memory CD4+ T cells from PBMCs. In DNA, the CDR3 is TGTGCCAGCAGCGCGGATACGCAGTATTTT. Translated, it gives CASSADTQYF.